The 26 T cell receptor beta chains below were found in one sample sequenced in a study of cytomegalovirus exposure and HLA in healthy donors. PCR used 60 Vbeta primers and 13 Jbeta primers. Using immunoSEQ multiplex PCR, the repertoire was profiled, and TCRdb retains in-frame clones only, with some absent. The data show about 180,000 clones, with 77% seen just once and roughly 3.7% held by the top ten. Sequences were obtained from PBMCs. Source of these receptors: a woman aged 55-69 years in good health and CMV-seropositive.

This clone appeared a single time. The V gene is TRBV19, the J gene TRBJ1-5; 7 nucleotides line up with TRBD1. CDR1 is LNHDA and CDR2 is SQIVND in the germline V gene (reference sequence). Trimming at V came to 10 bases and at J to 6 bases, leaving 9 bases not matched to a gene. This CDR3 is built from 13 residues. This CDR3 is CATGDRASQPQHF. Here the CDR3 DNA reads TGTGCCACAGGAGACAGGGCGAGTCAGCCCCAGCATTTT.

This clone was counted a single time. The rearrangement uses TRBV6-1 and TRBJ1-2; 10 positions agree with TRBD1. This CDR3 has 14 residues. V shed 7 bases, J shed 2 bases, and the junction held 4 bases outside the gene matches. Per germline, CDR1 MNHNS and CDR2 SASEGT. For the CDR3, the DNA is TGTGCCAGCAACCCGGGACAGGGGAACTATGGCTACACCTTC. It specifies CASNPGQGNYGYTF.

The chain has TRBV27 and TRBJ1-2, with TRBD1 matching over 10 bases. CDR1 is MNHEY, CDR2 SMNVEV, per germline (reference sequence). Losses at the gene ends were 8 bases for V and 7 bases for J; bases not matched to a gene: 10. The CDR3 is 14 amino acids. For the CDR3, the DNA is TGTGCCAGCTCTCGGGACAGGGGAGGATTTGGCTACACCTTC. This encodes CASSRDRGGFGYTF.

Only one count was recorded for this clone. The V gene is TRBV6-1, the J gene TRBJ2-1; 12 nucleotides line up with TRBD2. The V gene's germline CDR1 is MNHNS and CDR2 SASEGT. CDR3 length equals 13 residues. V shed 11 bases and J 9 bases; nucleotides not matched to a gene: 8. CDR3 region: CAGRLAGVSEQFF. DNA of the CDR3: TGTGCCGGGCGACTAGCGGGAGTTAGTGAGCAGTTCTTC.

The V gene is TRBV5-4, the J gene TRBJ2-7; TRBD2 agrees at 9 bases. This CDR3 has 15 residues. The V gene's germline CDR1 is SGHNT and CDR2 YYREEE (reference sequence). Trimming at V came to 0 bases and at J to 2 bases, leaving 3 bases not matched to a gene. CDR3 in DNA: TGTGCCAGCAGCTTGGGTGGCGGGAGGGCCTACGAGCAGTACTTC. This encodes CASSLGGGRAYEQYF.

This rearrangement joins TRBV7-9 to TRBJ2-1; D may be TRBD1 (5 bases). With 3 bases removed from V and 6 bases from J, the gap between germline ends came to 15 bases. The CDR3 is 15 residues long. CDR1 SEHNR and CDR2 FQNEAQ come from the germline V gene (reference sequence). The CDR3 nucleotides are TGTGCCAGCAGCTTTGACCTAGGGGTCAGCAATGAGCAGTTCTTC. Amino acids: CASSFDLGVSNEQFF.

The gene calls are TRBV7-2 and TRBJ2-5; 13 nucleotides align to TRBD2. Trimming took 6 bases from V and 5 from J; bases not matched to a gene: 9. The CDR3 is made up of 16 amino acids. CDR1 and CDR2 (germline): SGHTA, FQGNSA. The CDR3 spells CASSLLAGGIGETQYF. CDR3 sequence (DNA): TGTGCCAGCAGTCTACTAGCGGGAGGGATCGGGGAGACCCAGTACTTC.

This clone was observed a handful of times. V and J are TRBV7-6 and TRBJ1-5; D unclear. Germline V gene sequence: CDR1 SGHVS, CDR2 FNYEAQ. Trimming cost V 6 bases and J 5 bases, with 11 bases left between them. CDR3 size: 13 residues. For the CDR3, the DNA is TGTGCCAGCAGTTCCGGGGTATATCAGCCCCAGCATTTT. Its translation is CASSSGVYQPQHF.

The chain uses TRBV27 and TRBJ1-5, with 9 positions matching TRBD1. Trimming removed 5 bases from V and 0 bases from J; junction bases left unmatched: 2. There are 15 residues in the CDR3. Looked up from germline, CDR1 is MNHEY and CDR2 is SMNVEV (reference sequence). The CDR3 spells CASSRTGDSNQPQHF. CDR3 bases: TGTGCCAGCAGTCGGACAGGGGATAGCAATCAGCCCCAGCATTTT.

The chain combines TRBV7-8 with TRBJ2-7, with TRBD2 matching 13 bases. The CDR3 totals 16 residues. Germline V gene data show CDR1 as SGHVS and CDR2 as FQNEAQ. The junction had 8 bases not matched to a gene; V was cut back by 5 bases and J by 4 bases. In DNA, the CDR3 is TGTGCCAGCAGCCGTGAAGGACTAGCGGGAGATTACGAGCAGTACTTC. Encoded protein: CASSREGLAGDYEQYF.

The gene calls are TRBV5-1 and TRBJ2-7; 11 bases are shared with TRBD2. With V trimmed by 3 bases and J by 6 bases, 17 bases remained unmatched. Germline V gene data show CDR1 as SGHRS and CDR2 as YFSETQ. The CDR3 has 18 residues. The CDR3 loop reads CASSSSSPTSGTPGEQYF. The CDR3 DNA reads TGCGCCAGCAGCTCGTCCTCCCCGACTAGCGGGACTCCCGGCGAGCAGTACTTC.

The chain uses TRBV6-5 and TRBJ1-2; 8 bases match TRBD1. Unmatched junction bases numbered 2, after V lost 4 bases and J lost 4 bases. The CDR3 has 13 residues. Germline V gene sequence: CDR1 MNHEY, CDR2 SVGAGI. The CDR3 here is CASSFDRGYGYTF. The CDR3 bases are TGTGCCAGCAGTTTCGACAGGGGCTATGGCTACACCTTC.

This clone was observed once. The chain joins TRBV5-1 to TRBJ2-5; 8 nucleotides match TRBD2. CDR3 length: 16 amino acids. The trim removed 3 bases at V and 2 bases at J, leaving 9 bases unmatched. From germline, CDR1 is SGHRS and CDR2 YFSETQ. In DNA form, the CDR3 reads TGCGCCAGCAGCTCAGGGGCGGGGGGTCCACAAGAGACCCAGTACTTC. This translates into CASSSGAGGPQETQYF. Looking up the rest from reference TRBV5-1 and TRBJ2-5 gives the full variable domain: KAGVTQTPRYLIKTRGQQVTLSCSPISGHRSVSWYQQTPGQGLQFLFEYFSETQRNKGNFPGRFSGRQFSNSRSEMNVSTLELGDSALYLCASSSGAGGPQETQYFGPGTRLLVL.

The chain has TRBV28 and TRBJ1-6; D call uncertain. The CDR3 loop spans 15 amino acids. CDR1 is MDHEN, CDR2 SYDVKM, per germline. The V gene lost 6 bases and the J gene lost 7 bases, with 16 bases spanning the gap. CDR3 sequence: CASSAGRGLNSPLHF. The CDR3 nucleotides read TGTGCCAGCAGCGCCGGGCGGGGTCTAAATTCACCCCTCCACTTT.

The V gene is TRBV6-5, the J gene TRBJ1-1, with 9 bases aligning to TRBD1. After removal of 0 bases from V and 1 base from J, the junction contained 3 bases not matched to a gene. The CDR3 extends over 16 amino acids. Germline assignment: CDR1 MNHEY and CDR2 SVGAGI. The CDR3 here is CASSYSYRGPNTEAFF. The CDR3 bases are TGTGCCAGCAGTTACTCTTACAGGGGGCCGAACACTGAAGCTTTCTTT.

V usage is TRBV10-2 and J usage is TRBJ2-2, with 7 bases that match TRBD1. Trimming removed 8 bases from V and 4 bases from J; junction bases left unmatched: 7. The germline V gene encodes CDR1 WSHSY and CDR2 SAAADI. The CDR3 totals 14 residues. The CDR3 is CASADRVGTGELFF. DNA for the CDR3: TGCGCCAGCGCAGACAGGGTGGGCACCGGGGAGCTGTTTTTT.

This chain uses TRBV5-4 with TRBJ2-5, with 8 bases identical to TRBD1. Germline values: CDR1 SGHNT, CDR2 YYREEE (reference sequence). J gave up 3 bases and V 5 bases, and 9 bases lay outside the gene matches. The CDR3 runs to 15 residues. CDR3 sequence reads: CASRRTGLEEETQYF. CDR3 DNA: TGTGCCAGCAGGCGGACAGGGCTCGAAGAAGAGACCCAGTACTTC.

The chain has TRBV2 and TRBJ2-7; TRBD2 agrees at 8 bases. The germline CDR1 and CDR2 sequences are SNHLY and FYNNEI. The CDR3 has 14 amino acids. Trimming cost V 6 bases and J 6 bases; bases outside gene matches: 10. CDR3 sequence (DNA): TGTGCCAGCAGGGACAGCGGGAGTAGCGGCGAGCAGTACTTC. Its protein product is CASRDSGSSGEQYF.

The CDR3 bases are TGTGCCAGCAGCGTAGTGGGGGCCCCTGCCCCGGACACCATATATTTT. Translating gives CASSVVGAPAPDTIYF. J is TRBJ1-3 and V is TRBV9, with D perhaps TRBD1 (6 bases). The CDR3 is 16 amino acids. CDR1 is SGDLS, CDR2 YYNGEE, per germline. Trimming pared 0 bases from V and 8 bases from J, leaving 18 bases between.

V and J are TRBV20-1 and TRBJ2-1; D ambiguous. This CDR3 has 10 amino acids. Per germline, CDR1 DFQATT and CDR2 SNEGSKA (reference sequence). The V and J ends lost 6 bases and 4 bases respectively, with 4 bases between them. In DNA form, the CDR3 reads TGCAGTGCGCAGTACAATGAGCAGTTCTTC. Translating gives CSAQYNEQFF.

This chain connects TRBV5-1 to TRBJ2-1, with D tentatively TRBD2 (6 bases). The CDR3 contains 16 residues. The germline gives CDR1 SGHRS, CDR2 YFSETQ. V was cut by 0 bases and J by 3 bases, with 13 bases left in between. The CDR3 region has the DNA TGCGCCAGCAGCTTGGGTCCCGGACTAAGCTACAATGAGCAGTTCTTC. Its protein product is CASSLGPGLSYNEQFF.

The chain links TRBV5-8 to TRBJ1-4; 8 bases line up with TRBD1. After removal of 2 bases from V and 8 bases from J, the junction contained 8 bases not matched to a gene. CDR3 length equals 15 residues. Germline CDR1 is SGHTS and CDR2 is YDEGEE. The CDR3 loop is CASSFLGTGREKLFF. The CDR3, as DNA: TGTGCCAGCAGCTTCCTAGGGACAGGACGAGAAAAACTGTTTTTT.

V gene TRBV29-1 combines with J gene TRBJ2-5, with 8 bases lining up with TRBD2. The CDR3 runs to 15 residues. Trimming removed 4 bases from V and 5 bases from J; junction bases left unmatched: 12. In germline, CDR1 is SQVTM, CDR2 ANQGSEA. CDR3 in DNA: TGCAGCGTTGGTGGGTTAGCGGGGAGGATGGAGACCCAGTACTTC. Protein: CSVGGLAGRMETQYF.

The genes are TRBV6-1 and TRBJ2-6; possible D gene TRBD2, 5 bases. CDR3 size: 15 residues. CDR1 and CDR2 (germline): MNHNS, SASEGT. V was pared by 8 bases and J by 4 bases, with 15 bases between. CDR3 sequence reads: CASLVRGPGANVLTF. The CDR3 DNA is TGTGCCAGCCTCGTTCGGGGTCCAGGGGCCAACGTCCTGACTTTC.

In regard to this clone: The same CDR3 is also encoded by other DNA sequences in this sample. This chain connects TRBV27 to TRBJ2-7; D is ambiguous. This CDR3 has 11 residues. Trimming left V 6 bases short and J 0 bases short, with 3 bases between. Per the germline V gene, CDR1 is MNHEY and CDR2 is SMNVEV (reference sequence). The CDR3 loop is CASSSSYEQYF. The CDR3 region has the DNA TGTGCCAGCAGCTCCTCCTACGAGCAGTACTTC.

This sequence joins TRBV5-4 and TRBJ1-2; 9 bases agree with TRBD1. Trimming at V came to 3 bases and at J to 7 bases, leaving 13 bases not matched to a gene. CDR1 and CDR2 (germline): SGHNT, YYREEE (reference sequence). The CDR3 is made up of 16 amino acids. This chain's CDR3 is CASSSRGTGGASGYTF. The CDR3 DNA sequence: TGTGCCAGCAGCTCACGAGGAACAGGGGGCGCAAGTGGCTACACCTTC.